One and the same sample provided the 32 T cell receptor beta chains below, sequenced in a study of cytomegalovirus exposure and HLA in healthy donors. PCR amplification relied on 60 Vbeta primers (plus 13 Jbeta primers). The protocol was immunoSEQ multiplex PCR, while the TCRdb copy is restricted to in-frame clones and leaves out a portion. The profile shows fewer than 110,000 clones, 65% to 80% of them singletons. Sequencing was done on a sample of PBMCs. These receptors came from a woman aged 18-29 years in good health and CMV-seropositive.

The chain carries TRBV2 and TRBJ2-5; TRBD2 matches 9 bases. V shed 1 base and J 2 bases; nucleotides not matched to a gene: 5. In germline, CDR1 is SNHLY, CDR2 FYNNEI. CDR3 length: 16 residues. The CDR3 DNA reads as TGTGCCAGCAGTGAAGAGAATAGCGGGGGACAAGAGACCCAGTACTTC. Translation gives CASSEENSGGQETQYF.

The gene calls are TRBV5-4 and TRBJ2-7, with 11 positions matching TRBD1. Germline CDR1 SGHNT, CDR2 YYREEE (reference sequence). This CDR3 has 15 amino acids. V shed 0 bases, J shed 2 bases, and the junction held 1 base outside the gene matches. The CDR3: CASSLVGQGAYEQYF. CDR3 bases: TGTGCCAGCAGCTTGGTGGGACAGGGGGCCTACGAGCAGTACTTC.

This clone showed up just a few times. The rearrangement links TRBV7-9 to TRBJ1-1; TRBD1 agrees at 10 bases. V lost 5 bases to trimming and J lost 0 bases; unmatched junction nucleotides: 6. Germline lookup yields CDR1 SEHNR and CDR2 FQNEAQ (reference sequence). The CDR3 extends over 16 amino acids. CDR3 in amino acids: CASSPGQGSMNTEAFF. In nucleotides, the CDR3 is TGTGCCAGCAGCCCGGGACAGGGGAGCATGAACACTGAAGCTTTCTTT.

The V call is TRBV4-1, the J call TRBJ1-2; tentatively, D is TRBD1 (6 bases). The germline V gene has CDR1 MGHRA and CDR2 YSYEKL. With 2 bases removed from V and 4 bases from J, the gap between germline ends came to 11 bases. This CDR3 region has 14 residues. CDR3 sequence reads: CASSQPQGIYGYTF. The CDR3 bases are TGCGCCAGCAGCCAACCCCAGGGGATCTATGGCTACACCTTC.

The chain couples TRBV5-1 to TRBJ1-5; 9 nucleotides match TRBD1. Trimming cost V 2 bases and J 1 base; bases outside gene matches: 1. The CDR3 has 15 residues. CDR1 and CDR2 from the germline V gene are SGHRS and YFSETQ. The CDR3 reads CASSFTGGSNQPQHF. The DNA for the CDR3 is TGCGCCAGCAGCTTTACAGGGGGCAGCAATCAGCCCCAGCATTTT.

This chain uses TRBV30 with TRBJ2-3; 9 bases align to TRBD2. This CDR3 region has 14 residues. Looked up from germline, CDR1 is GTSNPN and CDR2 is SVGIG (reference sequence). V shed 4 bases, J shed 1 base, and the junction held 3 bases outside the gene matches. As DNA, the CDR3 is TGTGCCTGGACTAGCGGGGAAGGCACAGATACGCAGTATTTT. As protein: CAWTSGEGTDTQYF.

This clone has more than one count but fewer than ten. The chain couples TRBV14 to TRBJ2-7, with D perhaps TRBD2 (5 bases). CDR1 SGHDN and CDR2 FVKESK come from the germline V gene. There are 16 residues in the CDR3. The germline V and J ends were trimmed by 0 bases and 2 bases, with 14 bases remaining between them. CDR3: CASSQDHEGNPYEQYF. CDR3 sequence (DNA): TGTGCCAGCAGCCAAGATCATGAGGGCAACCCCTACGAGCAGTACTTC. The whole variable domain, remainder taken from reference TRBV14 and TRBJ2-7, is EAGVTQFPSHSVIEKGQTVTLRCDPISGHDNLYWYRRVMGKEIKFLLHFVKESKQDESGMPNNRFLAERTGGTYSTLKVQPAELEDSGVYFCASSQDHEGNPYEQYFGPGTRLTVT.

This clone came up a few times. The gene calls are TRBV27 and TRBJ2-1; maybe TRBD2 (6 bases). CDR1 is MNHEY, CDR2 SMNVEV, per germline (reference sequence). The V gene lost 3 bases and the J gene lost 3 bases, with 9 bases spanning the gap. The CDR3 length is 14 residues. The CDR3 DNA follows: TGTGCCAGCAGTTTCAGCGGGCTCTACAATGAGCAGTTCTTC. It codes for CASSFSGLYNEQFF.

CDR3 protein: CASSSGQGTEKLFF. The CDR3 DNA sequence: TGTGCCAGCAGCTCAGGACAGGGTACCGAAAAACTGTTTTTT. The chain uses TRBV7-9 and TRBJ1-4; 8 nucleotides align to TRBD1. Germline V gene sequence: CDR1 SEHNR, CDR2 FQNEAQ (reference sequence). This CDR3 has 14 amino acids. After removal of 4 bases from V and 8 bases from J, the junction contained 6 bases not matched to a gene.

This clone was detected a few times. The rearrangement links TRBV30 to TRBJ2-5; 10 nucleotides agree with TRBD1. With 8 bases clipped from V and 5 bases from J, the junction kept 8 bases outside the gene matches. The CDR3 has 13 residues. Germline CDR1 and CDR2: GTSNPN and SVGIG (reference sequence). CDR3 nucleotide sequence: TGTGCCAGGGGACAGGGGTTAGGGGAGACCCAGTACTTC. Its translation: CARGQGLGETQYF.

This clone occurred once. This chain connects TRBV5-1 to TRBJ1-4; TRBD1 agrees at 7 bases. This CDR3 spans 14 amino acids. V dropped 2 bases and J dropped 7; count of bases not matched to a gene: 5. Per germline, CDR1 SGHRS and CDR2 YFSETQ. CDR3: CASSLRGPGEKLFF. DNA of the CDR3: TGCGCCAGCAGCTTAAGGGGGCCGGGTGAAAAACTGTTTTTT.

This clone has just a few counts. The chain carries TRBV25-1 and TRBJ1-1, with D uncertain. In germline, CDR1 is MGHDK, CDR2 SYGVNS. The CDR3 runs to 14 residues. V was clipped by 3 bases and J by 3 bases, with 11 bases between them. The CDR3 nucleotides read TGTGCCAGCAGTGACCGGCCGAGGCACACTGAAGCTTTCTTT. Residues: CASSDRPRHTEAFF.

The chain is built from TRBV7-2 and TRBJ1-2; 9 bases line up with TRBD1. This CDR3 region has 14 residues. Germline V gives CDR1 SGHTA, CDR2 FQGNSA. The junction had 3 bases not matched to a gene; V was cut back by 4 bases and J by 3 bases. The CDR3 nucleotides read TGTGCCAGCAGCTACGGGACAGGGCACTATGGCTACACCTTC. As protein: CASSYGTGHYGYTF.

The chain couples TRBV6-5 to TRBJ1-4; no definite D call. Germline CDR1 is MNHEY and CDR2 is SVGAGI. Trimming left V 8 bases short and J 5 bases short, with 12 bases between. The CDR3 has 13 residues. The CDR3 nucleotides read TGTGCCAGCCTCGGTCCGCCCAATGAAAAACTGTTTTTT. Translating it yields CASLGPPNEKLFF.

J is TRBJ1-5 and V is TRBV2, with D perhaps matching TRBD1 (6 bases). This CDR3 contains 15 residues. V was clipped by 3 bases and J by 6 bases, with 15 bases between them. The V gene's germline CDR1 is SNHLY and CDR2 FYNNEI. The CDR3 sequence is CASSEDRTVRQPQHF. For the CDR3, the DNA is TGTGCCAGCAGTGAGGATAGGACAGTACGTCAGCCCCAGCATTTT. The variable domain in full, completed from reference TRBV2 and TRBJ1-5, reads EPEVTQTPSHQVTQMGQEVILRCVPISNHLYFYWYRQILGQKVEFLVSFYNNEISEKSEIFDDQFSVERPDGSNFTLKIRSTKLEDSAMYFCASSEDRTVRQPQHFGDGTRLSIL.

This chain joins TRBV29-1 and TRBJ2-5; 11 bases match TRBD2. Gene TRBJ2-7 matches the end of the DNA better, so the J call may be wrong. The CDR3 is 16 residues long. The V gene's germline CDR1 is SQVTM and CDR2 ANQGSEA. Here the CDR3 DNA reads TGCAGCGTTGATTCGGCCGGGACTAGCGGTACCTACGAGCAGTACTTC. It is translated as CSVDSAGTSGTYEQYF.

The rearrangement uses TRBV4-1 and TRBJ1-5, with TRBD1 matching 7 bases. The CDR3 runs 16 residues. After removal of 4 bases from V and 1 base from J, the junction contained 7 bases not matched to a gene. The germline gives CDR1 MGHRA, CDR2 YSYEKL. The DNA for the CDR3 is TGCGCCAGCAGCCTGGGGACAGCCGGGAGCAATCAGCCCCAGCATTTT. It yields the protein CASSLGTAGSNQPQHF.

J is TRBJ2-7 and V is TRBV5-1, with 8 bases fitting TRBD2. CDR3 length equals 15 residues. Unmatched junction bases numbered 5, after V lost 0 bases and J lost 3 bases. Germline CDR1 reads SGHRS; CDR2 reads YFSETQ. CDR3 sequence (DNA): TGCGCCAGCAGCTTGGTCCCACTAGCGGTCTACGAGCAGTACTTC. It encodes CASSLVPLAVYEQYF.

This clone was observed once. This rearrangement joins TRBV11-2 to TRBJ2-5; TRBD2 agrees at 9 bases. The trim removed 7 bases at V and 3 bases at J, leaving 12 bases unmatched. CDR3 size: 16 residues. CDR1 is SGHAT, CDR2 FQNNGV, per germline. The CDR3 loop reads CASTSEGLAGEETQYF. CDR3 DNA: TGTGCCAGCACCTCGGAAGGATTAGCGGGGGAAGAGACCCAGTACTTC.

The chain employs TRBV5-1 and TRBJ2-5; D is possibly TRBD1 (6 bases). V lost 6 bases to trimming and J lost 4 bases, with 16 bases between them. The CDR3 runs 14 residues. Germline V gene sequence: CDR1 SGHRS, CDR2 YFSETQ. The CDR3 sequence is CASTISGQSETQYF. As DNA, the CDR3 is TGCGCCAGCACCATCTCTGGACAGTCAGAGACCCAGTACTTC.

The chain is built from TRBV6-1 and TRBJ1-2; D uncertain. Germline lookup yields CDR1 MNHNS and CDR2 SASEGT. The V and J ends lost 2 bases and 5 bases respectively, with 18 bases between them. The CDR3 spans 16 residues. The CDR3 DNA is TGTGCCAGCAGTGAATTAGGAGGAGACAATCTTTATGGCTACACCTTC. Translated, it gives CASSELGGDNLYGYTF.

CDR3: CAWSPNRQASAFF. CDR3 in DNA: TGTGCCTGGAGCCCCAATCGACAGGCTTCGGCTTTCTTT. The chain uses TRBV30 and TRBJ1-1; weak D call: TRBD1 (6 bases). Germline lookup yields CDR1 GTSNPN and CDR2 SVGIG (reference sequence). The CDR3 runs to 13 residues. V lost 3 bases and J lost 11, with 19 bases in between. Using reference TRBV30 and TRBJ1-1 for the parts outside the CDR3, the full variable domain is SQTIHQWPATLVQPVGSPLSLECTVEGTSNPNLYWYRQAAGRGLQLLFYSVGIGQISSEVPQNLSASRPQDRQFILSSKKLLLSDSGFYLCAWSPNRQASAFFGQGTRLTVV.

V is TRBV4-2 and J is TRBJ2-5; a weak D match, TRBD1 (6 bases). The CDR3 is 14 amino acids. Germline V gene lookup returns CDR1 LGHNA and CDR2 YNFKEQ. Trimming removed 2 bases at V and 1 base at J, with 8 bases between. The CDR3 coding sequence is TGTGCCAGCAGCCAAACGACAGGCCAAGAGACCCAGTACTTC. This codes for CASSQTTGQETQYF.

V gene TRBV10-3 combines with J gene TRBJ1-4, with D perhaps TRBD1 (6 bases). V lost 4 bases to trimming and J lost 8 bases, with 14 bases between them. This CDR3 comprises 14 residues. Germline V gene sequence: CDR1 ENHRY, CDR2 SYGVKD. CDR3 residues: CAISVGGQAEKLFF. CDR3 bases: TGTGCCATCAGTGTGGGGGGGCAAGCAGAAAAACTGTTTTTT.

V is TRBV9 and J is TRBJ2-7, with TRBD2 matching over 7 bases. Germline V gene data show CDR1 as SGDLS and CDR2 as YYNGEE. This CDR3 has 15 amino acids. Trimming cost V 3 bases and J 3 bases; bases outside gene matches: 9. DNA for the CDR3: TGTGCCAGCAGCGCGAGCGGGAAGGTGGGCTACGAGCAGTACTTC. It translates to CASSASGKVGYEQYF.

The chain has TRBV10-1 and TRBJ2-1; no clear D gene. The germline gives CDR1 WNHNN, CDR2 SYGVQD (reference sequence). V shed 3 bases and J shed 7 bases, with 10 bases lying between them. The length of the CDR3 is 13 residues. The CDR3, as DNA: TGCGCCAGCAGTGAACACAATTTGAATGAGCAGTTCTTC. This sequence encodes CASSEHNLNEQFF.

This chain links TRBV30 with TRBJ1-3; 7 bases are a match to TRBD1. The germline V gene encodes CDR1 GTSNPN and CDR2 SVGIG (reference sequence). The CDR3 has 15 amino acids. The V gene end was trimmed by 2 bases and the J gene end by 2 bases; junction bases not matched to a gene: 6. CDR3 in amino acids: CAWSPLGTAGNTIYF. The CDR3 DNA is TGTGCCTGGAGTCCCTTAGGGACAGCTGGAAACACCATATATTTT. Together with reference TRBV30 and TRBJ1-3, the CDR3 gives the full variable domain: SQTIHQWPATLVQPVGSPLSLECTVEGTSNPNLYWYRQAAGRGLQLLFYSVGIGQISSEVPQNLSASRPQDRQFILSSKKLLLSDSGFYLCAWSPLGTAGNTIYFGEGSWLTVV.

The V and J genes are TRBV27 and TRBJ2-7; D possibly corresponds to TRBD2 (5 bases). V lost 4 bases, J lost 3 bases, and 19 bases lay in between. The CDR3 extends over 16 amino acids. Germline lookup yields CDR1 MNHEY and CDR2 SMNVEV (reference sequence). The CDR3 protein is CASSSGRTPFLYEQYF. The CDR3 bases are TGTGCCAGCAGTTCCGGACGGACTCCCTTCCTCTACGAGCAGTACTTC.

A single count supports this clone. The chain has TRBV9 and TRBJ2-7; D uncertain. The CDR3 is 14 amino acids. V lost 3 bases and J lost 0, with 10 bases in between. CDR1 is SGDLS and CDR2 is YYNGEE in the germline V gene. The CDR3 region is CASSGTPYSYEQYF. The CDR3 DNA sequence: TGTGCCAGCAGCGGTACTCCGTACTCCTACGAGCAGTACTTC.

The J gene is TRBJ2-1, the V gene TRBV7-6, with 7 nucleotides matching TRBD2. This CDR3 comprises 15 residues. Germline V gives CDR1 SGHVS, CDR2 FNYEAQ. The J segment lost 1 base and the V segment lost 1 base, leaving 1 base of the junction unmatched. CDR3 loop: CASSLGGGSYNEQFF. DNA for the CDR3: TGTGCCAGCAGCTTAGGGGGGGGGTCCTACAATGAGCAGTTCTTC.

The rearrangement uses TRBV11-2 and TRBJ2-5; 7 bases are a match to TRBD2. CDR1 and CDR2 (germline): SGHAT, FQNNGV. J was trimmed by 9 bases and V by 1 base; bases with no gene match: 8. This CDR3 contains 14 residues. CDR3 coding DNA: TGTGCCAGCAGCTTAGGGCCCGCGGGGGAGGCCCAGTACTTC. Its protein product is CASSLGPAGEAQYF.

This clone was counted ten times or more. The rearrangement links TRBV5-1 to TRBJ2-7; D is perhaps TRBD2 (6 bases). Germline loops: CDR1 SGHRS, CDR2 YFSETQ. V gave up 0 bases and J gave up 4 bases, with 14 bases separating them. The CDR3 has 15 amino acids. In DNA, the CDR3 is TGCGCCAGCAGCTTGGGCCAGGGACTTTCGTACGAGCAGTACTTC. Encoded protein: CASSLGQGLSYEQYF.